A selection of T cell receptor beta chains follows, all from one sample in a study of blood T cell repertoires in COVID-19. The data were produced by immunoSEQ multiplex PCR, yet TCRdb's version contains in-frame clones alone and is incomplete. The repertoire holds 80,000 to 100,000 clones, with 75% to 90% as singletons. The material sequenced was peripheral blood. All receptors derive from an elderly woman with active or convalescent COVID-19. CDR3s leave out the opening cysteine and the closing phenylalanine or tryptophan. The order of the fields is D gene, J gene, clone size, V gene, CDR3 protein. A D gene is named only where the DNA matches it firmly. The listing skips clone size in some rows; elsewhere it reads once, few, many or a size class.

>TRBD2|TRBJ2-3|NA|TRBV10-3
AIRKGGGGAADTQY
>TRBD1|TRBJ2-7|NA|TRBV6-5
ASGSTGTEGYEQY
>NA|TRBJ2-7|NA|TRBV21-1
ASSKPDRVEEQY
>NA|TRBJ2-3|NA|TRBV19
ASSREGGTDTQY
>TRBD2|TRBJ2-3|few|TRBV27
ASSYYSGLATDTQY
>NA|TRBJ1-6|NA|TRBV28
ASSSAGWNNSPLH
>TRBD2|TRBJ2-5|NA|TRBV7-9
ASNNPPAGKETQY
>NA|TRBJ1-6|many|TRBV18
ASSPASSVGSSYNSPLH
>TRBD2|TRBJ2-7|NA|TRBV3-1/TRBV3-2
ASRPSGRGPYEQY
>TRBD1|TRBJ2-7|NA|TRBV29-1
SVPGQGLDEQY
>NA|TRBJ1-2|NA|TRBV28
ASRVQGLRGYT
>TRBD1|TRBJ1-6|NA|TRBV28
ASRRRQGRPNSPLH
>NA|TRBJ2-3|once|TRBV5-1
ASSLLIRGDTDTQY
>NA|TRBJ2-1|medium-sized|TRBV29-1
SSQGGSYNEQF
>NA|TRBJ2-7|NA|TRBV19
ASSIGWRSEQY
>TRBD1|TRBJ2-7|NA|TRBV28
ASSLLGQGREQY
>NA|TRBJ2-7|NA|TRBV3-1/TRBV3-2
AGLSYEQY
>NA|TRBJ2-3|NA|TRBV27
ASSSPTSLDTQY
>NA|TRBJ1-4|NA|TRBV11-2
ASSLGPATNEKLF
>TRBD2|TRBJ2-1|NA|TRBV7-3
ASSLLAGEGNEQF
>NA|TRBJ2-1|NA|TRBV16
ASSQSLTGSYNEQF
>NA|TRBJ2-5|NA|TRBV18
ASSPPELQETQY
>TRBD1|TRBJ1-5|NA|TRBV19
ASSRGPGQGNQPQH
>TRBD1|TRBJ2-7|few|TRBV7-2
ASTPRRGQGASEQY
>NA|TRBJ1-1|NA|TRBV2
ASTRDGVNTEAF
>NA|TRBJ2-4|NA|TRBV9
ASSVTPAGDIQY
>TRBD2|TRBJ2-1|NA|TRBV3-1/TRBV3-2
ASSQDLLGGSSYNEQF
>NA|TRBJ1-1|NA|TRBV13
ASSGGLPTEGTEAF
>NA|TRBJ1-1|NA|TRBV6-6
ASSPSWGQGRNTEAF
>TRBD1|TRBJ1-1|NA|TRBV29-1
SVTQGATEAF
>NA|TRBJ1-3|NA|TRBV6-5
ASSPPPRSGNTIY
>NA|TRBJ2-3|NA|TRBV7-2
ASSRSPGAPVADTQY
>NA|TRBJ1-6|NA|TRBV5-5
ASSFWWGPDSPLH
>NA|TRBJ1-1|NA|TRBV5-4
ASSLGSSSNTEAF
>NA|TRBJ1-2|NA|TRBV19
ASSRQEDGYT
>TRBD2|TRBJ2-1|NA|TRBV7-7
ASSPGRLAGVVGEQF
>NA|TRBJ1-1|NA|TRBV10-3
AISSDSHMNTEAF
>NA|TRBJ1-2|NA|TRBV19
ASSVGANYGYT
>NA|TRBJ2-7|NA|TRBV6-5
ATQLRSGTEQY
>NA|TRBJ1-2|few|TRBV4-3
ASSQVRQPNYGYT
>NA|TRBJ1-5|NA|TRBV19
ASRRTRTNQPQH
>NA|TRBJ1-5|NA|TRBV6-4
ASSDSRKTNQPQH
>NA|TRBJ1-4|once|TRBV5-6
ASSRGTSNEKLF
>TRBD1|TRBJ1-1|NA|TRBV18
ASHVQGDTEAF
>NA|TRBJ1-2|once|TRBV2
ASSGNTAPST
>TRBD1|TRBJ2-3|few|TRBV28
ASRKRGTGTDTQY
>TRBD2|TRBJ2-5|once|TRBV30
AWTSGGPETQY
>TRBD1|TRBJ2-5|NA|TRBV29-1
SKTGGAETQY
>NA|TRBJ2-7|few|TRBV12-3/TRBV12-4
ASSSLGVREQY
>NA|TRBJ2-1|NA|TRBV6-6
ASSSYAGEQF
>NA|TRBJ1-5|NA|TRBV28
ASGAARQH
>TRBD1|TRBJ1-4|NA|TRBV6-5
ASSLDRVGEKLF
>NA|TRBJ1-1|NA|TRBV19
ASSVQVTNTEAF
>TRBD1|TRBJ1-5|few|TRBV9
ASSPGQGSLNQPQH
>NA|TRBJ1-1|NA|TRBV2
ASRHTENTEAF
>TRBD1|TRBJ2-1|NA|TRBV29-1
SVSGTGTLGSYNEQF
>TRBD2|TRBJ2-7|few|TRBV5-6
ASNQRGGREQY